This T cell receptor (beta chain) emerged from a study of cytomegalovirus exposure and HLA in healthy donors. Both 60 Vbeta primers and 13 Jbeta primers went into the PCR. The assay was immunoSEQ multiplex PCR, and TCRdb's table has in-frame clones only and misses some. The sample shows 130,000 or so clones, approximately 67% of them seen only once. CDR3 size: 16 residues. Germline trimming cut 2 bases from V and 0 bases from J; bases unmatched to any gene: 0. Germline V CDR1 and CDR2: WNHNN, SYGVQD (reference sequence). The TCR comes from an older woman in good health and CMV-seronegative. The specimen was PBMCs. The gene calls are TRBV10-1 and TRBJ2-3; TRBD2 agrees at 12 bases. The CDR3 loop is CASSEGLAGSTDTQYF. The CDR3 DNA reads as TGCGCCAGCAGTGAGGGACTAGCGGGGAGCACAGATACGCAGTATTTT.